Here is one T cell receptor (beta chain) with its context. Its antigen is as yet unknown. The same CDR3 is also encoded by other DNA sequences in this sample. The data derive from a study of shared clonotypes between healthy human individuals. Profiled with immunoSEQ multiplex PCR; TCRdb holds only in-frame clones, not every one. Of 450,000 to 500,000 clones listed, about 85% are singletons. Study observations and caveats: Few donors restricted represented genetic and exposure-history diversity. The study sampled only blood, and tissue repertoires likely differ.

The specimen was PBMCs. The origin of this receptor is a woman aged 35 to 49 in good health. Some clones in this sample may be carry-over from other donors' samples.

CDR3 region: CASSLSGSGNEQFF. CDR3 sequence (DNA): TGTGCCAGCAGCCTCTCGGGGTCTGGCAATGAGCAGTTCTTC. The chain combines TRBV7-7 with TRBJ2-1; a weak D match, TRBD2 (5 bases). CDR1 is SSHAT, CDR2 FNYEAQ, per germline (reference sequence). Trimming pared 5 bases from V and 6 bases from J, leaving 14 bases between. The CDR3 sequence is 14 residues long.